This section outlines one T cell receptor beta chain sequence together with its context. The source of the sample is a study of blood T cell repertoires in COVID-19. The CDR3 length is 11 residues. V gave up 1 base and J gave up 6 bases, with 6 bases separating them. Germline loops: CDR1 GTSNPN, CDR2 SVGIG (reference sequence). TCRdb's copy holds only in-frame clones and misses some; the assay was immunoSEQ multiplex PCR. Of around 140,000 clones listed, 88% are singletons. This sequence was found in a man between 65 and 80 years old with active COVID-19. The chain combines TRBV30 with TRBJ1-1, with a tentative D call TRBD1 (5 bases). Sample: peripheral blood. CDR3 nucleotide sequence: TGTGCCTGGAGTGAAGGGGCTGAAGCTTTCTTT. This encodes CAWSEGAEAFF. The full variable domain, with the rest looked up from reference TRBV30 and TRBJ1-1, is SQTIHQWPATLVQPVGSPLSLECTVEGTSNPNLYWYRQAAGRGLQLLFYSVGIGQISSEVPQNLSASRPQDRQFILSSKKLLLSDSGFYLCAWSEGAEAFFGQGTRLTVV.